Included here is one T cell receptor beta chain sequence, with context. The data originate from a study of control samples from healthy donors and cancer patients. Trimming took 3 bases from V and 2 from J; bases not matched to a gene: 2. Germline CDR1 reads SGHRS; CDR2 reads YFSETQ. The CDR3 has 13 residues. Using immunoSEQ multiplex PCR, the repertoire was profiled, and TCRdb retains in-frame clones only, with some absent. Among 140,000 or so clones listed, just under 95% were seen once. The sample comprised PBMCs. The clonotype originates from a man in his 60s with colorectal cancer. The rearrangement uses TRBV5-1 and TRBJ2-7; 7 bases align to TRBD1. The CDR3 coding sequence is TGCGCCAGCAGCTCCGGGACAGCCTACGAGCAGTACTTC. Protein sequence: CASSSGTAYEQYF.